The clone carrying this T cell receptor (beta chain) was found a few times. No antigen is known for it. Constant-segment primers and 5'RACE yielded cDNA libraries for TCR alpha and TCR beta, each carrying sample barcodes and UMIs. One entry per CDR3 protein results from TCRdb running MiXCR on the 5' RACE reads. Among roughly 80,000 distinct CDR3 sequences listed, more than 20% were seen once. This sample is part of a study of T-cell memory formation after mild COVID-19. The overall study: TCR clusters largely stayed donor specific.

This CDR3 has 13 residues. V was pared by 6 bases and J by 0 bases, with 11 bases between. The germline gives CDR1 SQVTM, CDR2 ANQGSEA. General study findings and limits: Balance between CD4 and CD8 was seen in clones contracting day 15 to 85, and a CD4+ lean was seen in later expanders.

V usage is TRBV29-1 and J usage is TRBJ1-1, with D hard to call. This receptor was taken from a man aged 18 to 30 who had mild COVID-19 (a few samples of this study predate the infection). Cell type and time point are not known. The specimen sequenced was PBMCs or a T cell subset sorted from them (not recorded which). The CDR3 DNA sequence: TGCAGCGTGGTCACAGCGATGAACACTGAAGCTTTCTTT. Amino acid sequence: CSVVTAMNTEAFF.